One sample yielded the 23 T cell receptor beta chains listed below, sequenced in a study of blood T cell repertoires in COVID-19. Produced via immunoSEQ multiplex PCR; TCRdb's table is partial and in-frame only. The profile covers 200,000 to 250,000 clones, with 80% to 85% appearing a single time and 15% to 20% taken by the ten largest. Specimen: peripheral blood. All receptors come from a man younger than 40 with active or convalescent COVID-19.

This clone has just one count. Compared with germline, one end of the junction differs, possibly owing to a read error. V usage is TRBV7-7 and J usage is TRBJ2-5; tentative D call: TRBD2 (7 bases). This CDR3 is built from 18 residues. The germline V gene encodes CDR1 SSHAT and CDR2 FNYEAQ (reference sequence). The CDR3 bases are TGTGCTAGCAGCTTAGCCACAGGGCTCCCTAGGGGGGGGGAGACCCAGTACTTC. This codes for CASSLATGLPRGGETQYF.

CDR3 in amino acids: CASSESTGKNQPQHF. The CDR3 nucleotides are TGCGCCAGCAGTGAGTCGACGGGAAAGAATCAGCCCCAGCATTTT. This chain joins TRBV10-2 and TRBJ1-5; D remains unclear. Trimming took off 0 bases at V and 4 bases at J, with 10 bases between the two ends. The CDR3 contains 15 residues. Germline-derived CDR1 and CDR2 are WSHSY and SAAADI.

The chain combines TRBV27 with TRBJ1-2; 9 bases agree with TRBD1. The CDR3 has 14 residues. Trimming cost V 6 bases and J 6 bases; bases outside gene matches: 8. CDR1 and CDR2 from the germline V gene are MNHEY and SMNVEV (reference sequence). CDR3 residues: CASSKGQGLNGYTF. CDR3 coding DNA: TGTGCCAGCAGCAAGGGACAGGGTTTGAATGGCTACACCTTC.

V is TRBV18 and J is TRBJ1-3; D call uncertain. V shed 3 bases and J shed 4 bases, with 4 bases lying between them. The CDR3 covers 12 residues. The germline V gene encodes CDR1 KGHSH and CDR2 LQKENI. CDR3 loop: CASSPEGNTIYF. As DNA, the CDR3 is TGTGCCAGCTCACCGGAGGGAAACACCATATATTTT.

V is TRBV21-1 and J is TRBJ2-7; the table names TRBD2, a call not compared with the DNA. TRBV21-1 is termed a pseudogene. The CDR3 runs to 17 residues. The CDR3 loop reads CASSKRGGRASSYEQYF. The DNA of the CDR3 is TGTGCCAGCAGCAAAAGGGGAGGCAGGGCCAGCTCCTACGAGCAGTACTTC.

This chain links TRBV28 with TRBJ2-1; 9 nucleotides align to TRBD2. This CDR3 contains 17 residues. CDR1 MDHEN and CDR2 SYDVKM come from the germline V gene. The V gene end was trimmed by 5 bases and the J gene end by 0 bases; junction bases not matched to a gene: 8. Here the CDR3 reads CASSLNSGGASYNEQFF. The CDR3 DNA reads as TGTGCCAGCAGTCTCAATAGCGGGGGAGCCTCCTACAATGAGCAGTTCTTC.

The J gene is TRBJ2-1, the V gene TRBV24-1; TRBD2 matches 7 bases. V trimming: 4 bases; J trimming: 9 bases; junction bases outside the gene matches: 11. Germline CDR1 KGHDR, CDR2 SFDVKD. The CDR3 is made up of 15 amino acids. This CDR3 is CATSDPNRGGSEQFF. As DNA, the CDR3 is TGTGCCACCAGTGACCCGAACCGGGGAGGGAGTGAGCAGTTCTTC.

This clone has just a few counts. This rearrangement joins TRBV10-1 to TRBJ2-7; D ambiguous. The CDR3 loop spans 11 amino acids. Trimming removed 11 bases at V and 8 bases at J, with 16 bases between. Germline values: CDR1 WNHNN, CDR2 SYGVQD (reference sequence). The CDR3 here is CAYRLPTQQYF. CDR3 coding DNA: TGCGCCTATCGCCTTCCTACGCAGCAGTACTTC.

The rearrangement uses TRBV11-3 and TRBJ2-3; 11 bases map to TRBD2. V lost 5 bases and J lost 4; bases outside the gene matches: 11. Germline CDR1 reads SGHNT; CDR2 reads YENEEA. This CDR3 region has 17 residues. This chain's CDR3 is CASSPPVGSGRADTQYF. CDR3 coding DNA: TGTGCCAGCAGCCCACCCGTCGGTAGCGGGAGGGCAGATACGCAGTATTTT.

This clone was seen a single time. The V gene is TRBV30, the J gene TRBJ2-3, with D tentatively TRBD1 (6 bases). V was clipped by 1 base and J by 0 bases, with 8 bases between them. Per germline, CDR1 GTSNPN and CDR2 SVGIG (reference sequence). CDR3 length: 14 residues. The CDR3 region is CAWSAGQSTDTQYF. DNA for the CDR3: TGTGCCTGGAGTGCCGGACAGAGCACAGATACGCAGTATTTT.

The chain combines TRBV4-3 with TRBJ1-4, with TRBD1 as a possible D gene (5 bases). The germline V gene encodes CDR1 LGHNA and CDR2 YSLEER. There are 17 residues in the CDR3. V was clipped by 0 bases and J by 7 bases, with 18 bases between them. Written as DNA, the CDR3 is TGCGCCAGCAGCCAAGATTTCCCATCCCGGGGGAGTGAAAAACTGTTTTTT. This translates into CASSQDFPSRGSEKLFF.

The chain recombines TRBV7-6 with TRBJ2-7; the match to TRBD2 covers 11 bases. The CDR3 spans 15 residues. The V segment lost 4 bases and the J segment 6 bases; nucleotides outside the gene matches: 8. CDR1 and CDR2 (germline): SGHVS, FNYEAQ. The CDR3 DNA is TGTGCCAGCAGCTCCCATAGCGGGGGGGCGATCGAGCAGTACTTC. Residues: CASSSHSGGAIEQYF.

This rearrangement joins TRBV18 to TRBJ2-1, with D maybe TRBD2 (5 bases). V was clipped by 2 bases and J by 5 bases, with 13 bases between them. The CDR3 is made up of 15 amino acids. Germline V lookup: CDR1 KGHSH, CDR2 LQKENI. In nucleotides, the CDR3 is TGTGCCAGCTCACCAAGGCACGGGATGGACAATGAGCAGTTCTTC. It codes for CASSPRHGMDNEQFF.

The rearrangement links TRBV28 to TRBJ1-6, with 8 positions matching TRBD1. V shed 2 bases and J 8 bases; nucleotides not matched to a gene: 2. The germline CDR1 and CDR2 sequences are MDHEN and SYDVKM. This CDR3 is 14 amino acids long. Here the CDR3 reads CASSLGQGYSPLHF. Written as DNA, the CDR3 is TGTGCCAGCAGTTTAGGACAGGGCTATTCACCCCTCCACTTT. The variable domain in full, with the rest retrieved from reference TRBV28 and TRBJ1-6, is DVKVTQSSRYLVKRTGEKVFLECVQDMDHENMFWYRQDPGLGLRLIYFSYDVKMKEKGDIPEGYSVSREKKERFSLILESASTNQTSMYLCASSLGQGYSPLHFGNGTRLTVT.

This chain links TRBV12-5 with TRBJ1-1, with TRBD1 as a possible D gene (6 bases). Germline CDR1 and CDR2: LGHNT and FRNRAP. Trimming removed 6 bases at V and 6 bases at J, with 11 bases between. CDR3 length: 12 amino acids. The CDR3 protein is CASGLPGAEAFF. The CDR3 nucleotides are TGTGCTAGTGGCCTCCCAGGGGCTGAAGCTTTCTTT.

This chain links TRBV29-1 with TRBJ2-3; D might be TRBD2 (5 bases). The CDR3 length is 14 residues. Germline V gene sequence: CDR1 SQVTM, CDR2 ANQGSEA. V shed 7 bases and J shed 1 base, with 15 bases lying between them. The CDR3: CSGTRVYRTDTQYF. The CDR3 DNA reads as TGCAGCGGGACGCGGGTTTATCGCACAGATACGCAGTATTTT.

This clone occurred a few times. J is TRBJ1-6 and V is TRBV19, with D unresolved. Trimming removed 8 bases from V and 0 bases from J, with 8 bases in between. The CDR3 runs to 14 residues. Per the germline V gene, CDR1 is LNHDA and CDR2 is SQIVND (reference sequence). The CDR3 nucleotides are TGTGCCAGTCGGGAGAGCTCCTATAATTCACCCCTCCACTTT. Protein: CASRESSYNSPLHF.

This clone came up a few times. The V and J genes are TRBV5-6 and TRBJ2-5; no clear D. CDR1 is SGHDT and CDR2 is YYEEEE in the germline V gene. The CDR3 is 14 residues long. V lost 2 bases and J 1 base, leaving 9 bases between the germline ends. The CDR3 coding sequence is TGTGCCAGCAGCTTATACCCGGGCCAAGAGACCCAGTACTTC. It yields the protein CASSLYPGQETQYF.

The chain employs TRBV7-9 and TRBJ2-1, with D unclear. The CDR3 runs 15 residues. Germline loops: CDR1 SEHNR, CDR2 FQNEAQ (reference sequence). Between the trimmed V and J ends, which lost 4 bases and 0 bases, there was a span of 10 bases. The CDR3 spells CASSSTESSYNEQFF. The CDR3 DNA reads TGTGCCAGCAGCTCGACTGAGAGCTCCTACAATGAGCAGTTCTTC.

The V call is TRBV18, the J call TRBJ2-4; D remains unclear. Trimming pared 2 bases from V and 7 bases from J, leaving 9 bases between. The CDR3 consists of 13 residues. Per the germline V gene, CDR1 is KGHSH and CDR2 is LQKENI. CDR3: CASSPGPRNIQYF. The CDR3, as DNA: TGTGCCAGCTCACCAGGCCCGAGGAACATTCAGTACTTC.

V and J are TRBV4-2 and TRBJ2-7; 11 bases align to TRBD2. V shed 0 bases and J 2 bases; nucleotides not matched to a gene: 0. Germline V gives CDR1 LGHNA, CDR2 YNFKEQ. The CDR3 sequence is 15 residues long. Here the CDR3 DNA reads TGTGCCAGCAGCCAAGATAGCGGGGGGGCCTACGAGCAGTACTTC. It codes for CASSQDSGGAYEQYF.

This clone occurred a few times. A read error may produce the germline difference seen at one junction end. The J gene is TRBJ2-3, the V gene TRBV5-4, with 13 bases fitting TRBD2. The CDR3 loop spans 16 amino acids. The germline V gene has CDR1 SGHNT and CDR2 YYREEE (reference sequence). The chain's CDR3 is CASSLGLAGRTDTQYF. CDR3 in DNA: TGTGCCAGCAGTTTGGGACTAGCGGGGCGCACAGATACGCAGTATTTT.

J is TRBJ2-6 and V is TRBV7-8; TRBD1 might be the D (6 bases). V dropped 7 bases and J dropped 0 bases, with 22 bases sitting between them. The germline gives CDR1 SGHVS, CDR2 FQNEAQ. The CDR3 totals 19 residues. Here the CDR3 reads CASNTRTGYQVSGANVLTF. DNA of the CDR3: TGTGCCAGCAACACCCGAACAGGGTACCAAGTCTCTGGGGCCAACGTCCTGACTTTC.